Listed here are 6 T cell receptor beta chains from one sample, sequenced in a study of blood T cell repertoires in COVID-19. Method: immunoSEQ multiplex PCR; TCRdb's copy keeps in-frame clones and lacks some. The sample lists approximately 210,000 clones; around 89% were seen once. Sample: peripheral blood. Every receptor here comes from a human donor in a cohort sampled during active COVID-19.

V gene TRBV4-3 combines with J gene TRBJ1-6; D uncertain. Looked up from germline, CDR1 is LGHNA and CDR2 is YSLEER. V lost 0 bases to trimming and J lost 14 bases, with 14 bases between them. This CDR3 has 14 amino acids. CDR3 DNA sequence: TGCGCCAGCAGCCAAGATCGTGGGAGTTCCTCCCTCCACTTT. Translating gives CASSQDRGSSSLHF.

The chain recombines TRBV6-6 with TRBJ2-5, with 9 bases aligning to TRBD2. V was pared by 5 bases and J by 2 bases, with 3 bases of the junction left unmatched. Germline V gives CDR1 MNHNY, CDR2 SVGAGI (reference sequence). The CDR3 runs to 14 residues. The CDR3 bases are TGTGCCAGCAGTCTCGGACTAGCGCAAGAGACCCAGTACTTC. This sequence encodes CASSLGLAQETQYF.

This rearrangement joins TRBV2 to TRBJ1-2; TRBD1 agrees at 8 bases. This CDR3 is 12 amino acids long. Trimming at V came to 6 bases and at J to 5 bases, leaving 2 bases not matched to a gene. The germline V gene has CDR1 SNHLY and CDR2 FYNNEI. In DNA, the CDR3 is TGTGCCAGCAGGGGGACAGGATATGGCTACACCTTC. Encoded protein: CASRGTGYGYTF.

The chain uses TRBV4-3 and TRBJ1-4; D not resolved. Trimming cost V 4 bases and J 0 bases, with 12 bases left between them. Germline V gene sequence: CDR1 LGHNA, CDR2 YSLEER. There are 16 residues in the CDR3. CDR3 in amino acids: CASSPAGRTTNEKLFF. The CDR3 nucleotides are TGCGCCAGCAGCCCAGCTGGGAGGACAACTAATGAAAAACTGTTTTTT.

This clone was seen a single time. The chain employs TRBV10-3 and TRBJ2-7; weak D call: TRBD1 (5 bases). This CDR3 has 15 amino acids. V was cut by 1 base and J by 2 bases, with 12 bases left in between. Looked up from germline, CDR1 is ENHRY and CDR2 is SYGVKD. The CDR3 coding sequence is TGTGCCATCAGTGAGTTATTAGAAGGGGCCTACGAGCAGTACTTC. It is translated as CAISELLEGAYEQYF.

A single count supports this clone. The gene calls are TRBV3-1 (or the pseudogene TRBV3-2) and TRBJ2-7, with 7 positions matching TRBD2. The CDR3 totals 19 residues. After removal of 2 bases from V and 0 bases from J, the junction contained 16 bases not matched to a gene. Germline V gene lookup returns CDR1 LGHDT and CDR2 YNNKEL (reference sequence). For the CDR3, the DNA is TGTGCCAGCAGCCAACCCCTACTAGCGTCAGAAAGAAGCTCCTACGAGCAGTACTTC. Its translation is CASSQPLLASERSSYEQYF.